This T cell receptor beta chain was captured in a study of T cell responses to AZD1222 COVID-19 vaccine. Study results and caveats: At study baseline, merely over 5 AZD1222 recipients were seropositive. A rise in Spike-specific TCR breadth and depth followed two AZD1222 doses.

The CDR3 consists of 16 residues. The V gene end was trimmed by 3 bases and the J gene end by 4 bases; junction bases not matched to a gene: 9. Germline V gene lookup returns CDR1 MGHRA and CDR2 YSYEKL. Produced via immunoSEQ multiplex PCR; TCRdb's table is partial and in-frame only. Altogether around 150,000 clones are present, 80% to 95% being singletons, with the ten largest covering 3.6%. Pooling covered second doses at about 4 or about 12 weeks. Points on this clone: The antigen remains undetermined.

The sequencing here drew on peripheral blood, taken 28 days after the second AZD1222 dose. This clonotype originated in an adult who received the AZD1222 COVID-19 vaccine. The chain has TRBV4-1 and TRBJ1-2; 9 positions agree with TRBD1. The CDR3 protein is CASSQGQGKPIYGYTF. As DNA, the CDR3 is TGCGCCAGCAGCCAGGGACAGGGTAAACCCATCTATGGCTACACCTTC.